A selection of T cell receptor beta chains follows, all from one sample in a study of OX40 agonist ivuxolimab in advanced cancers. Repertoires were generated with immunoSEQ multiplex PCR, while TCRdb's copy carries only in-frame clones and drops some. The table records tens of thousands of clones, about 87% of them present only once. The starting material was CD4+ or CD8+ T cells sorted from blood, obtained in a trial of the OX40 agonist ivuxolimab. The receptors stem from an adult with an advanced solid tumor such as melanoma, head and neck, liver or kidney cancer. Both conserved end residues are part of each CDR3. A D gene is named only where the DNA matches it firmly. For some rows the clone size is stated as once, few or many, or as a class when expanded; others skip it.

J gene	D gene	V gene	clone size	CDR3 protein	CDR3 DNA
TRBJ1-4	-	TRBV6-5	few	CASSRDRLNEKLFF	TGTGCCAGCAGTCGGGACCGGTTAAATGAAAAACTGTTTTTT
TRBJ1-2	-	TRBV7-2	-	CASSLDYRPYGYTF	TGTGCCAGCAGCTTAGACTACCGCCCATATGGCTACACCTTC
TRBJ2-7	TRBD2	TRBV14	-	CASSQAGLAPYEQYF	TGTGCCAGCAGCCAAGCGGGACTAGCGCCCTACGAGCAGTACTTC
TRBJ2-1	-	TRBV5-1	few	CASSEGNSYNEQFF	TGCGCCAGCAGCGAGGGGAATTCCTACAATGAGCAGTTCTTC
TRBJ1-1	-	TRBV9	-	CASSTGSNTEAFF	TGTGCCAGCTCTACAGGGTCGAACACTGAAGCTTTCTTT
TRBJ1-2	-	TRBV5-1	-	CASSLQTLPNYGYTF	TGCGCCAGCAGCTTGCAGACCCTACCTAACTATGGCTACACCTTC
TRBJ1-2	-	TRBV7-3	-	CASSPQRGGGYTF	TGTGCCAGCAGCCCCCAGAGGGGGGGCGGCTACACCTTC
TRBJ1-2	TRBD1	TRBV2	-	CASRDTGVYGYTF	TGTGCCAGCAGGGATACAGGGGTCTATGGCTACACCTTC
TRBJ2-7	-	TRBV6-5	-	CASRDSYSYEQYF	TGTGCCAGCAGGGACAGCTACTCCTACGAGCAGTACTTC
TRBJ1-4	-	TRBV14	-	CASSQVSSNEKLFF	TGTGCCAGCAGCCAAGTCTCTTCTAATGAAAAACTGTTTTTT
TRBJ1-1	-	TRBV20-1	-	CSARMITEAFF	TGCAGTGCTCGCATGATCACTGAAGCTTTCTTT
TRBJ2-3	-	TRBV2	-	CASSDRGGADTQYF	TGTGCCAGCAGTGACAGGGGGGGGGCAGATACGCAGTATTTT
TRBJ1-6	-	TRBV6-1	-	CASSDKTNSPLHF	TGTGCCAGCAGCGATAAGACGAATTCACCCCTCCACTTT
TRBJ1-5	-	TRBV19	many	CASSITRGNQPQHF	TGTGCCAGTAGTATAACCAGGGGCAATCAGCCCCAGCATTTT
TRBJ2-6	-	TRBV6-5	-	CASSPRSGANVLTF	TGTGCCAGCAGTCCACGCTCTGGGGCCAACGTCCTGACTTTC
TRBJ2-1	-	TRBV27	-	CASSPGVAEQFF	TGTGCCAGCAGCCCCGGGGTTGCTGAGCAGTTCTTC
TRBJ1-1	TRBD1	TRBV11-2	-	CASSQDRVRIF	TGTGCCAGCAGCCAGGACAGGGTGCGGATCTTT
TRBJ2-3	TRBD2	TRBV5-6	-	CASSLGGGGPDTQYF	TGTGCCAGCAGCTTGGGCGGGGGTGGCCCAGATACGCAGTATTTT
TRBJ2-3	TRBD2	TRBV2	once	CAGSAGGTWGTQYF	TGTGCCGGGAGTGCGGGGGGGACGTGGGGTACGCAGTATTTT
TRBJ2-3	TRBD2	TRBV6-4	-	CASSDAGGSADTQYF	TGTGCCAGCAGTGACGCGGGGGGGTCCGCAGATACGCAGTATTTT
TRBJ1-2	-	TRBV28	-	CASSFGQGIGGYTF	TGTGCCAGCAGTTTCGGGCAGGGGATTGGTGGCTACACCTTC
TRBJ2-2	-	TRBV9	-	CASGTGELFF	TGTGCCAGCGGGACCGGGGAGCTGTTTTTT
TRBJ1-4	-	TRBV12-5	-	CASGFSKSDRSNEKLFF	TGTGCTAGTGGTTTTAGTAAGTCCGACAGGTCTAATGAAAAACTGTTTTTT
TRBJ2-1	-	TRBV5-1	-	CASSLPNNEQFF	TGCGCCAGCAGCTTGCCGAACAATGAGCAGTTCTTC
TRBJ2-7	-	TRBV5-8	-	CASSLAGDGHYEQYF	TGTGCCAGCAGCTTGGCCGGGGACGGCCACTACGAGCAGTACTTC
TRBJ2-1	-	TRBV4-1	many	CASSQLPPPGAGAEQFF	TGCGCCAGCAGCCAACTACCCCCCCCCGGGGCAGGGGCTGAGCAGTTCTTC
TRBJ2-1	-	TRBV11-1	-	CASSFFSGFYNEQFF	TGTGCCAGCAGCTTTTTTTCGGGGTTCTACAATGAGCAGTTCTTC
TRBJ2-5	-	TRBV5-6	-	CASSGLRGQQETQYF	TGTGCCAGCAGCGGCCTTCGGGGGCAGCAAGAGACCCAGTACTTC
TRBJ1-1	TRBD1	TRBV10-3	-	CAIRVEGTGGNTEAFF	TGTGCCATCAGGGTGGAGGGGACAGGGGGGAACACTGAAGCTTTCTTT
TRBJ2-7	TRBD2	TRBV12-5	-	CASGLVGGSYEQYF	TGTGCTAGTGGTTTGGTGGGGGGGTCCTACGAGCAGTACTTC
TRBJ2-7	TRBD1	TRBV15	-	CATSGGTGMSYEQYF	TGTGCCACCAGCGGGGGGACAGGGATGTCCTACGAGCAGTACTTC
TRBJ2-3	-	TRBV6-5	-	CASSPGLFSTDTQYF	TGTGCCAGCAGTCCCGGACTATTTAGCACAGATACGCAGTATTTT
TRBJ1-2	-	TRBV5-4	-	CASSSRWARGYTF	TGTGCCAGCAGCTCACGGTGGGCTCGGGGCTACACCTTC
TRBJ1-5	-	TRBV30	-	CAWSSSGTAPHF	TGTGCCTGGAGTTCCTCCGGGACGGCGCCCCATTTT
TRBJ1-5	-	TRBV19	-	CASSIGRGSSSNQPQHF	TGTGCCAGTAGTATCGGCCGGGGGAGCAGCAGCAATCAGCCCCAGCATTTT
TRBJ1-1	-	TRBV5-1	-	CASSLARLNTEAFF	TGCGCCAGCAGCTTGGCCAGGTTGAACACTGAAGCTTTCTTT
TRBJ1-1	-	TRBV7-3	once	CASSGAGNTEAFF	TGTGCCAGCAGCGGGGCGGGGAACACTGAAGCTTTCTTT
TRBJ1-2	-	TRBV7-8	-	CASSLAQNYGYTF	TGTGCCAGCAGCTTAGCGCAGAACTATGGCTACACCTTC
TRBJ1-2	-	TRBV2	-	CASIQGGHGYTF	TGTGCCAGCATTCAGGGCGGCCATGGCTACACCTTC
TRBJ1-2	-	TRBV19	-	CASNLDRAAPVYGYTF	TGTGCCAGTAATCTCGATCGAGCGGCCCCAGTATATGGCTACACCTTC
TRBJ2-1	TRBD2	TRBV5-8	-	CASSLVAGGRYEQFF	TGTGCCAGCAGCTTGGTGGCGGGGGGCCGGTATGAGCAGTTCTTC
TRBJ2-1	TRBD2	TRBV7-9	-	CASSLALAGVYNEQFF	TGTGCCAGCAGCTTAGCACTAGCGGGAGTTTACAATGAGCAGTTCTTC
TRBJ1-1	-	TRBV5-1	-	CASSLNQGGNTEAFF	TGCGCCAGCAGCTTGAATCAGGGCGGCAACACTGAAGCTTTCTTT
TRBJ1-2	-	TRBV19	-	CASSKPGRLSYGYTF	TGTGCCAGTAGTAAACCGGGACGCCTCTCCTATGGCTACACCTTC
TRBJ1-2	TRBD1	TRBV7-9	-	CASSWRGTGKIFLNYGYTF	TGTGCCAGCAGCTGGAGGGGGACAGGGAAGATTTTCTTAAACTATGGCTACACCTTC
TRBJ2-7	-	TRBV15	-	CATSRDPRAGEQYF	TGTGCCACCAGCAGAGATCCGAGGGCGGGCGAGCAGTACTTC
TRBJ1-2	-	TRBV11-3	-	CASSQFSGRGNYGYTF	TGTGCCAGCAGCCAGTTTTCGGGACGGGGAAACTATGGCTACACCTTC
TRBJ1-1	-	TRBV6-5	-	CASSYGGGMNTEAFF	TGTGCCAGCAGTTACGGAGGGGGTATGAACACTGAAGCTTTCTTT
TRBJ2-7	TRBD1	TRBV5-6	once	CASSFRGQGALGLF	TGTGCCAGCAGCTTCCGAGGGCAGGGGGCTTTGGGTTTGTTC
TRBJ1-1	-	TRBV18	-	CASSPAGAEAFF	TGTGCCAGCTCACCCGCGGGAGCTGAAGCTTTCTTT
TRBJ2-7	TRBD1	TRBV2	-	CASSEGAGGIYEQYF	TGTGCCAGCAGTGAAGGGGCAGGGGGAATCTACGAGCAGTACTTC
TRBJ1-5	-	TRBV18	-	CASSRDGDQPQHF	TGTGCCAGCTCAAGGGACGGGGATCAGCCCCAGCATTTT
TRBJ1-3	-	TRBV6-5	-	CASSYSGRISGNTIYF	TGTGCCAGCAGTTACTCTGGACGCATCTCTGGAAACACCATATATTTT
TRBJ2-7	-	TRBV27	-	CASSLFGEQYF	TGTGCCAGCAGTTTATTTGGCGAGCAGTACTTC
TRBJ2-1	TRBD1	TRBV7-8	-	CASSPDRGLNEQFF	TGTGCCAGCAGCCCGGACAGGGGGCTGAATGAGCAGTTCTTC
TRBJ2-4	-	TRBV11-3	-	CASSLGSLNIQYF	TGTGCCAGCAGCTTAGGAAGTCTGAACATTCAGTACTTC
TRBJ2-3	TRBD2	TRBV5-8	-	CASSRGLAGADTQYF	TGTGCCAGCAGCCGAGGACTAGCGGGAGCAGATACGCAGTATTTT